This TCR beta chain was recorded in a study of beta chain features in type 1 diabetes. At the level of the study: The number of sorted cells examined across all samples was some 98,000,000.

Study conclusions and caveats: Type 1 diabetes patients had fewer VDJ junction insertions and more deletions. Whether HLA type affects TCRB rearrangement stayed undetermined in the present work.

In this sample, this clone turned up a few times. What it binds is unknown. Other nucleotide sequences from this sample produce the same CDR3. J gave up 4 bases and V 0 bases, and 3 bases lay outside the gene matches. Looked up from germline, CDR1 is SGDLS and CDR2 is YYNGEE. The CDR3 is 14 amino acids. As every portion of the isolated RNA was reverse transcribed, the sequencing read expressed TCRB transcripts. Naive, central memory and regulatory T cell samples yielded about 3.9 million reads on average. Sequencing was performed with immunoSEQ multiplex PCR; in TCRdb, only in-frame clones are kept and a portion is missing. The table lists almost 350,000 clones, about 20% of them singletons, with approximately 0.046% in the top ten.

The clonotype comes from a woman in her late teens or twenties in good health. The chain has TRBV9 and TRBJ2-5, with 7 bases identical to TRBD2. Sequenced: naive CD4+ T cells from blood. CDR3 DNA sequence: TGTGCCAGCAGCGTAGGACTAGCCGGAGAGACCCAGTACTTC. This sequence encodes CASSVGLAGETQYF.